This T cell receptor beta chain was recovered during a study of blood T cell repertoires in COVID-19. Whole-study context: Sites in the United States, Italy and Spain provided acute and convalescent COVID-19 samples. Sources were T cells, B-cell-depleted T cells, or PBMCs; the material itself was cDNA or gDNA.

Source study methods: Reference gene primer amplification gave nucleated cell count estimates. Sequencing used immunoSEQ multiplex PCR; TCRdb keeps in-frame clones, though not all of them. V and J calls and clone size are those listed in that table; D and trimming were worked out from the DNA. This table has about 87,000 clones, around 87% appearing once. This clone was seen a handful of times. The sample taken for sequencing was peripheral blood. The clonotype originates from a man aged 40-55 years with acute or convalescent COVID-19.

The CDR3, as DNA: TGCGCCAGCAGCATTCAGGGTGGGGGGGATCAGCCCCAGCATTTT. Protein: CASSIQGGGDQPQHF. The chain links TRBV5-1 to TRBJ1-5; weak D call: TRBD1 (5 bases). This CDR3 contains 15 residues. CDR1 SGHRS and CDR2 YFSETQ come from the germline V gene. V lost 4 bases and J 5 bases, leaving 16 bases between the germline ends.